This T cell receptor (beta chain) was profiled in a study of cytomegalovirus exposure and HLA in healthy donors. Study background: A later analysis reported the same platform for the roughly 110 validation repertoires and the roughly 630 first-cohort repertoires. General study points: Both high specificity and high sensitivity reportedly marked the classifier's diagnosis of cytomegalovirus status. Confirmation was obtained in vitro that a few CMV-associated chains are specific for CMV antigens. A list of 150 to 200 TCR beta chains associated with cytomegalovirus was given.

Clones were sequenced by immunoSEQ multiplex PCR, and TCRdb holds only the in-frame ones, with some missing. The sample has 150,000 to 180,000 clones, around nine tenths seen once; the top ten hold 20% to 25%. As concerns this clone: As yet, its antigen is unknown.

J gave up 4 bases and V 6 bases, and 7 bases lay outside the gene matches. This CDR3 is 17 amino acids long. Germline CDR1 MRHNA, CDR2 SNTAGT. The source of this sequence is a young man in good health and CMV-seropositive. The chain employs TRBV6-4 and TRBJ2-6, with 12 bases that match TRBD2. Sequenced material: PBMCs. The CDR3 loop reads CASSASGGAEGANVLTF. CDR3 nucleotides: TGTGCCAGCAGCGCTAGCGGGGGGGCCGAAGGGGCCAACGTCCTGACTTTC.